This entry is about one TCR beta chain. Its antigen remains unknown. Germline V gene sequence: CDR1 LNHDA, CDR2 SQIVND (reference sequence). The CDR3 contains 15 residues. V dropped 4 bases and J dropped 2 bases, with 12 bases sitting between them. The data are from a study of cytomegalovirus exposure and HLA in healthy donors. Findings of the study overall: The authors later found TCR association rates varying by HLA locus, with DRB1 most and HLA-C fewest.

Researchers ran the PCR with 60 Vbeta and 13 Jbeta primers. Sequencing was performed with immunoSEQ multiplex PCR; in TCRdb, only in-frame clones are kept and a portion is missing. The sample carries 95,000 to 150,000 clones, 81% recorded once. This TCR was recovered from a man aged 18-30 years in good health and CMV-seropositive. This chain joins TRBV19 and TRBJ1-5; D remains ambiguous. The sequencing sample was made of PBMCs. CDR3 nucleotide sequence: TGTGCCAGTAGTACTCAGCGGACGGGCAATCAGCCCCAGCATTTT. It codes for CASSTQRTGNQPQHF.